The 8 T cell receptor beta chains listed next were all sequenced from one sample in a study of blood T cell repertoires in COVID-19. The protocol was immunoSEQ multiplex PCR, while the TCRdb copy is restricted to in-frame clones and leaves out a portion. The sample contains 250,000 to 350,000 clones, 89% of which appear only once. The material sequenced was peripheral blood. The source of these receptors is a woman aged 60 to 75 with acute or convalescent COVID-19.

The V and J genes are TRBV10-3 and TRBJ2-7, with TRBD2 matching 15 bases. This CDR3 spans 16 amino acids. V lost 6 bases and J lost 1; bases outside the gene matches: 4. Germline loops: CDR1 ENHRY, CDR2 SYGVKD. The CDR3 sequence is CAISGLAGGRSYEQYF. Written as DNA, the CDR3 is TGTGCCATCAGCGGACTAGCGGGGGGGAGATCCTACGAGCAGTACTTC.

The chain uses TRBV28 and TRBJ1-1; tentative D call: TRBD1 (6 bases). The V gene's germline CDR1 is MDHEN and CDR2 SYDVKM. The CDR3 totals 13 residues. Trimming cost V 7 bases and J 6 bases, with 15 bases left between them. This CDR3 reads CASIRSGGAEAFF. CDR3 DNA sequence: TGTGCCAGCATAAGATCGGGGGGCGCTGAAGCTTTCTTT.

V is TRBV19 and J is TRBJ1-5; the match to TRBD1 covers 7 bases. This CDR3 contains 13 residues. Germline CDR1 and CDR2: LNHDA and SQIVND (reference sequence). Unmatched junction bases numbered 7, after V lost 10 bases and J lost 4 bases. CDR3: CAIKGAGNQPQHF. The CDR3 coding sequence is TGTGCCATTAAGGGGGCGGGTAATCAGCCCCAGCATTTT.

The chain combines TRBV30 with TRBJ1-4, with D unclear. CDR3 size: 16 residues. V was pared by 2 bases and J by 1 base, with 14 bases between. Per germline, CDR1 GTSNPN and CDR2 SVGIG (reference sequence). The CDR3 sequence: CAWSRAPGGTNEKLFF. Written as DNA, the CDR3 is TGTGCCTGGAGTCGGGCCCCCGGAGGAACTAATGAAAAACTGTTTTTT.

The rearrangement links TRBV2 to TRBJ2-7; TRBD1 agrees at 10 bases. The V and J ends lost 3 bases and 6 bases, in that order; junction bases with no gene match: 8. CDR3 length: 15 residues. CDR1 is SNHLY, CDR2 FYNNEI, per germline. In DNA, the CDR3 is TGTGCCAGCAGTGAGTCAGGGACAGGGGTTGGCGAGCAGTACTTC. This codes for CASSESGTGVGEQYF. The full variable domain, rest sourced from reference TRBV2 and TRBJ2-7, is EPEVTQTPSHQVTQMGQEVILRCVPISNHLYFYWYRQILGQKVEFLVSFYNNEISEKSEIFDDQFSVERPDGSNFTLKIRSTKLEDSAMYFCASSESGTGVGEQYFGPGTRLTVT.

This clone was detected only a few times. The chain employs TRBV29-1 and TRBJ1-4; D unclear. V lost 1 base and J lost 8, with 11 bases in between. The V gene's germline CDR1 is SQVTM and CDR2 ANQGSEA. This CDR3 contains 13 residues. CDR3 coding DNA: TGCAGCGTTGAAGGACAACCGGGGGAAAAACTGTTTTTT. It translates to CSVEGQPGEKLFF. Filled out from reference TRBV29-1 and TRBJ1-4, the complete variable domain reads SAVISQKPSRDICQRGTSLTIQCQVDSQVTMMFWYRQQPGQSLTLIATANQGSEATYESGFVIDKFPISRPNLTFSTLTVSNMSPEDSSIYLCSVEGQPGEKLFFGSGTQLSVL.

J is TRBJ1-1 and V is TRBV2; 9 bases align to TRBD1. Germline assignment: CDR1 SNHLY and CDR2 FYNNEI. There are 16 residues in the CDR3. After removal of 6 bases from V and 6 bases from J, the junction contained 14 bases not matched to a gene. CDR3 in DNA: TGTGCCAGCAGGAGAACGGCCGGGACAGGGAGGGCTGAAGCTTTCTTT. Protein: CASRRTAGTGRAEAFF.

The chain couples TRBV5-5 to TRBJ2-1; TRBD2 matches 8 bases. The germline V gene encodes CDR1 SGHKS and CDR2 YYEKEE (reference sequence). The CDR3 has 19 residues. V lost 0 bases and J lost 5; bases outside the gene matches: 16. The CDR3 loop is CASSLVGMIAGLQDNEQFF. CDR3 coding DNA: TGTGCCAGCAGCTTGGTAGGGATGATAGCGGGGTTACAGGACAATGAGCAGTTCTTC.